Given below is one TCR beta chain in context. Its cognate antigen is unknown. The data derive from a study of T cell responses to AZD1222 COVID-19 vaccine. Whole-study context: Timing groups of about 4 and about 12 weeks for second doses were pooled. Study results and caveats: The donor cohort was predominantly white British with a female majority, and clonal diversity may have been underestimated. Baseline seropositivity occurred in only a handful of AZD1222 recipients.

The germline CDR1 and CDR2 sequences are MNHEY and SMNVEV (reference sequence). V dropped 2 bases and J dropped 3 bases, with 7 bases sitting between them. This CDR3 spans 13 amino acids. The method was immunoSEQ multiplex PCR; TCRdb's version includes in-frame clones alone and lacks a portion of them. The sample lists around 130,000 clones, 93% occurring once. Sequencing was performed on peripheral blood, taken on day 0 of AZD1222 vaccination. This chain links TRBV27 with TRBJ1-1; D call uncertain. The clonotype comes from an adult in good health. In DNA, the CDR3 is TGTGCCAGCAGTTTAGACCTATACACTGAAGCTTTCTTT. Amino acids: CASSLDLYTEAFF.